This entry concerns a single TCR beta chain. Its target is not known. The data are from a study of shared clonotypes between healthy human individuals. The table came from immunoSEQ multiplex PCR; TCRdb's copy has only in-frame clones and leaves some out. The data hold fewer than 200,000 clones, with around 93% observed a single time. CDR1 SGHRS and CDR2 YFSETQ come from the germline V gene. Trimming removed 2 bases at V and 4 bases at J, with 12 bases between. This CDR3 is built from 14 residues. Study findings and constraints: The researchers took only blood, and tissue repertoires probably look different.

This chain connects TRBV5-1 to TRBJ1-1, with unresolved D. The sequence derives from a woman in her thirties in good health. The sample taken for sequencing was naive CD4+ T cells sorted from blood. The subset is: CD45RA+ positively selected. The CDR3 loop reads CASSFGDSSTEAFF. In nucleotides, the CDR3 is TGCGCCAGCAGCTTCGGGGATTCGAGCACTGAAGCTTTCTTT.